The entry below describes one T cell receptor beta chain. The antigen is not known. The sample comes from a study of T cells expressing NK-cell markers. On the study more broadly: Sorted CD3+CD56-NKG2C+, CD3+CD56+NKG2C+ and CD3+CD56+NKG2C- T cells supplied the TCR beta repertoires. HCMV seropositivity characterized seven of the eight sequenced donors, and seronegativity one. General observations from the study: In a handful of donors, dominant NKG2C+ clonotypes were roughly 1.0-7.0% of CD8+ T cells.

UMIs accompanied the 5'RACE template switching by which TCR beta cDNA was made. TCRdb re-analyzed the 5' RACE reads; it lists each CDR3 protein once, without DNA. The sample table sets out some 500,000 distinct CDR3 sequences. Germline CDR1 and CDR2: LGHDT and YNNKEL (reference sequence). The CDR3 loop spans 14 amino acids. This TCR derives from a woman aged 50 to 60 in good health. Sequenced sample: blood T cells: a sorted CD56 or NKG2C T cell subset, CD4+ or CD8+ T cells, or bulk PBMC T cells (not recorded which). J is TRBJ1-1 and V is TRBV3-1; TCRdb indicates TRBD1, and absent DNA this call remains unverified. The CDR3 loop is CASSATLGTAPAFF.